Following are 14 T cell receptor beta chains from one sample sequenced in a study of T cell responses to AZD1222 COVID-19 vaccine. Sequencing used immunoSEQ multiplex PCR; TCRdb keeps in-frame clones, though not all of them. Of 120,000 to 150,000 clones listed, about 93% were seen once; the top ten hold roughly 4%. The sequencing here drew on peripheral blood, taken 28 days after the second AZD1222 dose. The source is an adult who received the AZD1222 COVID-19 vaccine.

The gene calls are TRBV19 and TRBJ2-5; D could derive from TRBD1 or TRBD2 (6 bases each). The CDR3 sequence is 18 residues long. The germline gives CDR1 LNHDA, CDR2 SQIVND (reference sequence). The V gene lost 4 bases and the J gene lost 0 bases, with 21 bases spanning the gap. The CDR3 reads CASSRSGAFVSYQETQYF. In DNA, the CDR3 is TGTGCCAGTAGTAGATCGGGGGCATTCGTCTCGTACCAAGAGACCCAGTACTTC.

The V gene is TRBV28, the J gene TRBJ1-2, with D unresolved. V lost 3 bases, J lost 1 base, and 9 bases lay in between. Germline-derived CDR1 and CDR2 are MDHEN and SYDVKM. The CDR3 length is 14 residues. CDR3 DNA: TGTGCCAGCAGTTTGGATACGTTTAACTATGGCTACACCTTC. This sequence encodes CASSLDTFNYGYTF.

The chain links TRBV5-6 to TRBJ2-1, with 7 bases fitting TRBD1. V shed 0 bases, J shed 2 bases, and the junction held 8 bases outside the gene matches. Germline CDR1 SGHDT, CDR2 YYEEEE. The CDR3 is 17 residues long. CDR3 nucleotides: TGTGCCAGCAGCTTGGAGGGGGCCCTTAACACCTACAATGAGCAGTTCTTC. It yields the protein CASSLEGALNTYNEQFF.

A few counts support this clone. The chain has TRBV7-3 and TRBJ1-2; D is perhaps TRBD1 (5 bases). This CDR3 has 14 amino acids. The germline V and J ends were trimmed by 3 bases and 4 bases, with 12 bases remaining between them. The germline V gene encodes CDR1 SGHTA and CDR2 FQGTGA. The CDR3 reads CASSLDAGSYGYTF. The CDR3 DNA reads as TGTGCCAGCAGCTTGGACGCAGGGAGCTATGGCTACACCTTC. Drawing the rest from reference TRBV7-3 and TRBJ1-2, the complete variable domain is GAGVSQTPSNKVTEKGKYVELRCDPISGHTALYWYRQSLGQGPEFLIYFQGTGAADDSGLPNDRFFAVRPEGSVSTLKIQRTERGDSAVYLCASSLDAGSYGYTFGSGTRLTVV.

The V gene is TRBV4-1, the J gene TRBJ1-5; D not resolved. CDR1 MGHRA and CDR2 YSYEKL come from the germline V gene. Between the trimmed V and J ends, which lost 1 base and 3 bases, there was a span of 4 bases. The CDR3 covers 13 residues. The CDR3, as DNA: TGCGCCAGCAGCCAAGGGGTCAATCAGCCCCAGCATTTT. Its protein product is CASSQGVNQPQHF.

This clone was seen a single time. The V and J genes are TRBV7-2 and TRBJ1-1, with 11 bases that match TRBD1. The CDR3 totals 16 residues. Germline CDR1 and CDR2: SGHTA and FQGNSA. Trimming took 4 bases from V and 0 from J; bases not matched to a gene: 4. In nucleotides, the CDR3 is TGTGCCAGCAGCTGGACAGGGGGCCCCCTGAACACTGAAGCTTTCTTT. Translation: CASSWTGGPLNTEAFF. Full variable domain (remainder filled in from reference TRBV7-2 and TRBJ1-1): GAGVSQSPSNKVTEKGKDVELRCDPISGHTALYWYRQSLGQGLEFLIYFQGNSAPDKSGLPSDRFSAERTGGSVSTLTIQRTQQEDSAVYLCASSWTGGPLNTEAFFGQGTRLTVV.

The chain uses TRBV6-5 and TRBJ2-5; the D gene could be TRBD1 or TRBD2 (7 bases each). V was shortened by 6 bases and J by 2 bases, with 16 bases between the two germline ends. The CDR3 is 15 amino acids. The germline V gene encodes CDR1 MNHEY and CDR2 SVGAGI. The CDR3 loop reads CASSNAQGGQETQYF. The CDR3 DNA reads as TGTGCCAGCAGCAACGCTCAGGGGGGGCAAGAGACCCAGTACTTC.

This clone came up a few times. The rearrangement joins TRBV7-3 to TRBJ2-6; D is unresolved. The CDR3 is made up of 14 amino acids. Trimming took off 5 bases at V and 2 bases at J, with 7 bases between the two ends. The germline gives CDR1 SGHTA, CDR2 FQGTGA. CDR3 residues: CASSPLPGANVLTF. In DNA form, the CDR3 reads TGTGCCAGCAGCCCCCTCCCTGGGGCCAACGTCCTGACTTTC. Drawing the rest from reference TRBV7-3 and TRBJ2-6, the complete variable domain is GAGVSQTPSNKVTEKGKYVELRCDPISGHTALYWYRQSLGQGPEFLIYFQGTGAADDSGLPNDRFFAVRPEGSVSTLKIQRTERGDSAVYLCASSPLPGANVLTFGAGSRLTVL.

This clone was counted a single time. The chain uses TRBV7-9 and TRBJ1-1, with a weak D call TRBD1 (5 bases). Trimming took off 5 bases at V and 3 bases at J, with 16 bases between the two ends. Germline V gene sequence: CDR1 SEHNR, CDR2 FQNEAQ (reference sequence). The CDR3 consists of 15 residues. In DNA, the CDR3 is TGTGCCAGCAGCCCCTATGGAGGGGTCGACACTGAAGCTTTCTTT. Its protein product is CASSPYGGVDTEAFF.

The chain has TRBV5-1 and TRBJ1-1; 7 bases fit TRBD1. The ends lost 4 bases at V and 0 bases at J; junction bases unmatched: 3. This CDR3 is built from 14 residues. Germline V gene sequence: CDR1 SGHRS, CDR2 YFSETQ. CDR3 nucleotide sequence: TGCGCCAGCAGCCAGGGACAGTTGAACACTGAAGCTTTCTTT. Protein: CASSQGQLNTEAFF.

V gene TRBV7-6 combines with J gene TRBJ1-1, with D uncertain. Germline CDR1 reads SGHVS; CDR2 reads FNYEAQ. V was trimmed by 1 base and J by 5 bases, leaving 8 bases between them. This CDR3 contains 13 residues. CDR3 protein: CASSLDRQTEAFF. CDR3 sequence (DNA): TGTGCCAGCAGCTTAGACAGACAAACTGAAGCTTTCTTT.

The chain couples TRBV5-3 to TRBJ2-7, with no clear D. TRBV5-3 has ORF status, its function being uncertain. The CDR3 has 14 residues. With 0 bases removed from V and 4 bases from J, the gap between germline ends came to 11 bases. The CDR3 here is CARSLVAEGYEQYF. CDR3 DNA sequence: TGTGCCAGAAGCTTGGTGGCCGAAGGGTACGAGCAGTACTTC.

The chain carries TRBV7-9 and TRBJ1-2, with D possibly TRBD1 on 6 matching bases. The CDR3 has 15 amino acids. Germline V gene lookup returns CDR1 SEHNR and CDR2 FQNEAQ (reference sequence). V dropped 1 base and J dropped 0 bases, with 9 bases sitting between them. CDR3 bases: TGTGCCAGCAGCTTAGGAAGGGACACTAACTATGGCTACACCTTC. Its protein is CASSLGRDTNYGYTF.

The rearrangement links TRBV7-2 to TRBJ1-1, with D perhaps TRBD1 (5 bases). V was shortened by 3 bases and J by 0 bases, with 11 bases between the two germline ends. Germline V gene sequence: CDR1 SGHTA, CDR2 FQGNSA. The CDR3 is made up of 15 amino acids. The CDR3 protein is CASSLGGTVNTEAFF. For the CDR3, the DNA is TGTGCCAGCAGCTTGGGAGGGACGGTGAACACTGAAGCTTTCTTT.